This T cell receptor beta chain emerged from a study of neoadjuvant anti-PD-1 for oral cavity cancer (dated by TCRdb to the early 2020s). Broadly, across the study: Before undergoing curative-intent surgical resection, most patients got three to four biweekly nivolumab doses at 3 mg/kg. For patients who did not progress, a fourth nivolumab dose was given around day 43, followed by definitive surgical resection on days 50-56. Under RECIST 1.1, patients with complete response, partial response or stable disease were classed as responders, and patients with progression were classed as non-responders. The parent correlative cohort included over nine patients, with an approximately 30% response rate.

On the study overall, not on this receptor specifically: Higher pretreatment blood TCRbeta clonality and lower post-treatment tumor TCRbeta clonality were correlated with higher pretreatment blood Treg/Th17 ratios. After neoadjuvant nivolumab, significantly higher T cell clonality (Gini index) was found within PBMCs in non-responders than in responders. The TCR analyses had only three patients in each response group, and the authors called for validation in larger cohorts.

This clone was picked up a small number of times. Its antigen remains undetermined. Base qualities were left out, and no much larger clone turns up one base away. The time point label corresponds to: before neoadjuvant nivolumab. Patients had been newly diagnosed with stage II-IVA oral cavity squamous cell carcinoma, and no prior systemic or radiation treatment had been given to the patients. Everyone in the cohort had locally advanced, HPV-negative oral cavity squamous cell carcinoma. Peripheral blood mononuclear cells were analyzed directly and were not maintained or expanded in culture. Samples were obtained from a longitudinal correlative study of a single-arm phase II trial of neoadjuvant nivolumab in oral cavity squamous cell carcinoma. Subject-matched pre- and post-treatment PBMCs and tumors from three responders and three non-responders were subjected to genomic DNA-based TCRbeta sequencing. Peripheral blood mononuclear cells were collected once before nivolumab treatment and again after treatment, at the time of surgery. Genomic DNA was isolated from PBMCs using the Maxwell RSC DNA from Cells kit.

Via the germline V gene, CDR1 is MNHNS and CDR2 SASEGT. The CDR3 starts with the cysteine, ends with the phenylalanine, and has 17 residues. The CDR3 DNA has 51 bases and is translated from base 1. Trimming at the junction amounts to 4 bases on V and 0 bases on J, and the germline ends lie 16 bases apart. PBMC libraries used mostly 450 to 500 ng of input genomic DNA for deep sequencing, with six replicates per sample. The immunoSEQ hsTCRbeta kit was used to prepare TCRbeta libraries according to the manufacturer's instructions. Sequencing of the completed libraries took place using an Illumina NovaSeq 6000 S4 flow cell after they had been pooled to around 2.7 nM. In the paper's pipeline: The immunoSEQ Analyzer handled quality control and preprocessing of the raw data. The analysis was restricted to productive rearrangements, with each unique CDR3 amino acid sequence defining a clonotype. Repertoire clonality was estimated as the Gini-Simpson index, computed with the R package tcR. Student's t test was used to compare Gini indices, and Pearson correlation was used to assess associations with tumor size change. TCRdb stores this immuneACCESS table with in-frame sequences only. Part of the clones is absent; in the studies checked, under half of the shortfall reflects unresolved V genes, and no reason is known for the rest. V, J and clone size are those of that table, while D and trimming were read from the DNA. Recorded for this sample are around 17,000 clones; 50% to 65% of them occurred a single time. The ten largest clonotypes hold roughly 2.8% of the sample.

The chain employs TRBV6-1 and TRBJ1-5; TRBD1 could be the D gene, as 6 bases match. This specimen was PBMCs, taken before nivolumab (anti-PD-1) treatment. The TCR sequence derives from a person aged 35 to 85 with oral cavity squamous cell carcinoma. The DNA sequence reads TGTGCCAGCAGTGGGGCACAGGGAGAGAATAGCAATCAGCCCCAGCATTTT. This is translated as CASSGAQGENSNQPQHF.